The T cell receptor (beta chain) under discussion was sequenced for a study of control samples from healthy donors and cancer patients. The assay was immunoSEQ multiplex PCR, and TCRdb's table has in-frame clones only and misses some. The data show more than 95,000 clones, roughly 87% seen once. In the case of this clone: A read error may produce the germline difference seen at one junction end.

The CDR3 is made up of 9 amino acids. Germline assignment: CDR1 MDHEN and CDR2 SYDVKM. The chain employs TRBV28 and TRBJ2-3, with 7 bases fitting TRBD2. This sequence was found in a man in his late teens or twenties in good health. Material: blood. CDR3 loop: CASGGGLLF. The CDR3 DNA is TGTGCCAGCGGGGGGGGACTACTTTTT.